A selection of T cell receptor beta chains follows, all from one sample in a study of T cell repertoires in cytomegalovirus infection. MiXCR, run by TCRdb on the reads, gives a single entry per CDR3 protein. This sample carries about 570,000 distinct CDR3 sequences, 40% of them seen once, and the ten largest clones take about half. These receptors' targets are unknown. The specimen was cultured PBMCs, collected from culture after CMV antigen stimulation. Receptor source: a human donor in good health (CMV status not recorded). Some clones in this sample may be carry-over from other donors' samples. Both conserved end residues are trimmed from each CDR3.

v_call | cdr3_aa
TRBV12-3/TRBV12-4 | ASSPRQGVKTQY
TRBV12-3/TRBV12-4 | ASSSSQGFREKLF
TRBV7-9 | ASSLLGGQTANTGELF
TRBV6-2/TRBV6-3 | ASSYRAGGEQF
TRBV3-1 | ASSQGFSVNTEAF
TRBV7-2 | ASSSTGVDQTQH
TRBV10-3 | AISGGIGNTIY
TRBV7-2 | ASSLLRTSGNEQF
TRBV28 | ASSLWARGSGGELF
TRBV6-5 | ASSYALDYEQY
TRBV13 | ASSTVGTGSGYEQY
TRBV19 | ASTTRRGESNQPQH
TRBV20-1 | SLLESSGYEQY
TRBV7-2 | ASSHSRGVSPLH
TRBV12-3/TRBV12-4 | ASSLGQYPNQPQH
TRBV5-5 | ASSSWASRNEKLF
TRBV7-6 | ASSFRPRGQGNTGELF
TRBV6-1 | ASSDSSWGTEAF
TRBV6-2/TRBV6-3 | ASSYDRGRGRSYNEQF
TRBV11-2 | ASSKGQGGSPLH
TRBV6-6 | ASSQQGRKAF
TRBV29-1 | SGLLPLLT
TRBV19 | ATQDNPGDTQY
TRBV6-1 | ASSELRTSGSTDTQY
TRBV6-5 | ASWRDTEAF
TRBV11-2 | ASSGRDRVVGYGYT
TRBV6-6 | ASSYSLGTVGRGPVSLEQY
TRBV19 | ASSIASGTYYEQY